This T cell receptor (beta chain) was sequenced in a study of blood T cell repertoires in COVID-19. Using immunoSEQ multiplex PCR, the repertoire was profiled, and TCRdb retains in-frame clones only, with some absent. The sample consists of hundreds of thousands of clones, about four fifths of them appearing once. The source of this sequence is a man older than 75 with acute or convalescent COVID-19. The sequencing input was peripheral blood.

The CDR3 coding sequence is TGCAGTGCTAGAGCAGACAGGGGGCAGCATTTT. Its protein is CSARADRGQHF. The chain joins TRBV20-1 to TRBJ1-5; the match to TRBD1 covers 9 bases. Germline loops: CDR1 DFQATT, CDR2 SNEGSKA (reference sequence). The CDR3 runs to 11 residues. V shed 1 base and J 13 bases; nucleotides not matched to a gene: 2.